Listed here are 26 T cell receptor beta chains from one sample, sequenced in a study of cytomegalovirus exposure and HLA in healthy donors. Use of 60 Vbeta and 13 Jbeta primers characterized the PCR. The data were produced by immunoSEQ multiplex PCR, yet TCRdb's version contains in-frame clones alone and is incomplete. This table holds 150,000 to 200,000 clones, over 80% found once. Sequences were obtained from PBMCs. The source is a woman younger than 30 in good health and CMV-seronegative.

V is TRBV4-1 and J is TRBJ1-5; a possible D gene is TRBD1 (6 bases). CDR3 length: 17 amino acids. Trimming stripped 0 bases from V and 2 bases from J, with 14 bases between. CDR1 and CDR2 (germline): MGHRA, YSYEKL. The chain's CDR3 is CASSQEKTGTRNQPQHF. The CDR3 nucleotides read TGCGCCAGCAGCCAAGAAAAAACAGGGACACGCAATCAGCCCCAGCATTTT.

The genes are TRBV28 and TRBJ1-1, with a weak D call TRBD1 (6 bases). The CDR3 is 14 residues long. Germline V gene lookup returns CDR1 MDHEN and CDR2 SYDVKM. Trimming cost V 6 bases and J 2 bases, with 13 bases left between them. The CDR3 here is CASRDRYLNTEAFF. CDR3 nucleotides: TGTGCCAGCAGGGACAGATATTTAAACACTGAAGCTTTCTTT.

V is TRBV10-3 and J is TRBJ1-2; D possibly corresponds to TRBD1 (6 bases). Germline V gives CDR1 ENHRY, CDR2 SYGVKD. The CDR3 is 15 amino acids. The ends were cut back, 0 bases at V and 4 bases at J, with 12 bases in the middle. Written as DNA, the CDR3 is TGTGCCATCAGTGAGTCGGACAGCGGCCCCTATGGCTACACCTTC. This sequence encodes CAISESDSGPYGYTF.

The V call is TRBV6-5, the J call TRBJ2-7; 9 bases map to TRBD1. Looked up from germline, CDR1 is MNHEY and CDR2 is SVGAGI. The CDR3 spans 15 residues. V was clipped by 6 bases and J by 3 bases; unmatched bases: 9. In nucleotides, the CDR3 is TGTGCCAGCAGCTCGGACAGGGGTCTCCGCTACGAGCAGTACTTC. It encodes CASSSDRGLRYEQYF.

This chain connects TRBV11-2 to TRBJ2-3; 8 nucleotides agree with TRBD2. Trimming cost V 0 bases and J 2 bases; bases outside gene matches: 13. CDR1 SGHAT and CDR2 FQNNGV come from the germline V gene. This CDR3 has 19 residues. CDR3 DNA: TGTGCCAGCAGCTTAGATCCGGGTTTAGCGGGGAGAAACACAGATACGCAGTATTTT. Translation: CASSLDPGLAGRNTDTQYF.

The chain links TRBV18 to TRBJ1-4; 8 bases agree with TRBD1. Germline trimming cut 3 bases from V and 4 bases from J; bases unmatched to any gene: 7. The CDR3 covers 16 residues. CDR1 and CDR2 (germline): KGHSH, LQKENI. The CDR3, as DNA: TGTGCCAGCTCACCTAAACAGGGGGTGAATAATGAAAAACTGTTTTTT. Protein: CASSPKQGVNNEKLFF.

J is TRBJ2-3 and V is TRBV11-2; D is possibly TRBD1 (6 bases). Germline assignment: CDR1 SGHAT and CDR2 FQNNGV. The CDR3 is 16 residues long. Trimming removed 2 bases from V and 0 bases from J, with 12 bases in between. CDR3 sequence: CASSLRRQVSTDTQYF. Here the CDR3 DNA reads TGTGCCAGCAGCTTAAGGCGACAGGTTAGCACAGATACGCAGTATTTT. Full variable domain (remainder filled in from reference TRBV11-2 and TRBJ2-3): EAGVAQSPRYKIIEKRQSVAFWCNPISGHATLYWYQQILGQGPKLLIQFQNNGVVDDSQLPKDRFSAERLKGVDSTLKIQPAKLEDSAVYLCASSLRRQVSTDTQYFGPGTRLTVL.

The V gene is TRBV19, the J gene TRBJ1-1; no definite D call. The germline CDR1 and CDR2 sequences are LNHDA and SQIVND (reference sequence). This CDR3 has 14 residues. V lost 3 bases and J 4 bases, leaving 12 bases between the germline ends. The CDR3 sequence is CASSISGLRTEAFF. In nucleotides, the CDR3 is TGTGCCAGTAGTATCTCGGGATTGCGCACTGAAGCTTTCTTT.

The chain couples TRBV28 to TRBJ1-2; a weak D match, TRBD1 (5 bases). The CDR3 runs to 13 residues. Between the trimmed V and J ends, which lost 3 bases and 3 bases, there was a span of 8 bases. Per germline, CDR1 MDHEN and CDR2 SYDVKM. Here the CDR3 DNA reads TGTGCCAGCAGTTTGTCGGGGGACTATGGCTACACCTTC. Translating it yields CASSLSGDYGYTF.

The J gene is TRBJ1-1, the V gene TRBV25-1; D might be TRBD1 (5 bases). Trimming took 3 bases from V and 4 from J, leaving 21 bases between them. The CDR3 is 17 residues long. CDR1 and CDR2 from the germline V gene are MGHDK and SYGVNS. CDR3 sequence: CASSEGRKGWWGTEAFF. The CDR3, as DNA: TGTGCCAGCAGTGAGGGGAGGAAGGGGTGGTGGGGCACTGAAGCTTTCTTT.

J is TRBJ1-2 and V is TRBV25-1; no reliable D call. The V gene lost 3 bases and the J gene lost 6 bases, with 14 bases spanning the gap. The germline CDR1 and CDR2 sequences are MGHDK and SYGVNS. This CDR3 has 14 amino acids. CDR3 protein: CASSDSGRAHGYTF. The CDR3 DNA is TGTGCCAGCAGTGATTCCGGGAGGGCCCATGGCTACACCTTC.

This sequence joins TRBV19 and TRBJ1-1; D may be TRBD1 (5 bases). The CDR3 is 12 amino acids. The V end was cut by 4 bases, the J end by 11 bases, with 14 bases between. CDR1 and CDR2 (germline): LNHDA, SQIVND (reference sequence). The CDR3, as DNA: TGTGCCAGTAGTACTCCAGGGAGGCGGGCTTTCTTT. Encoded protein: CASSTPGRRAFF. The full variable domain, in which reference TRBV19 and TRBJ1-1 provide the parts outside the CDR3, is DGGITQSPKYLFRKEGQNVTLSCEQNLNHDAMYWYRQDPGQGLRLIYYSQIVNDFQKGDIAEGYSVSREKKESFPLTVTSAQKNPTAFYLCASSTPGRRAFFGQGTRLTVV.

The chain couples TRBV29-1 to TRBJ2-2; TRBD1 is a possible D gene (6 bases). V shed 7 bases and J shed 1 base, with 7 bases lying between them. The germline gives CDR1 SQVTM, CDR2 ANQGSEA. The CDR3 length is 12 residues. The CDR3 sequence: CSATGNTGELFF. CDR3 nucleotides: TGCAGCGCGACAGGGAACACCGGGGAGCTGTTTTTT.

V usage is TRBV5-1 and J usage is TRBJ1-6, with TRBD1 identical over 7 bases. Per the germline V gene, CDR1 is SGHRS and CDR2 is YFSETQ. The CDR3 length is 15 residues. With V trimmed by 5 bases and J by 7 bases, 9 bases remained unmatched. The CDR3: CASRFGGQRNSPLHF. CDR3 DNA: TGCGCCAGCAGATTCGGGGGACAGAGGAATTCACCCCTCCACTTT.

The rearrangement joins TRBV4-1 to TRBJ1-2; D is possibly TRBD1 (6 bases). This CDR3 comprises 16 residues. The germline CDR1 and CDR2 sequences are MGHRA and YSYEKL. Trimming left V 4 bases short and J 7 bases short, with 22 bases between. The CDR3 is CASSRPETLEGVGYTF. The CDR3 nucleotides read TGCGCCAGCAGCCGGCCCGAGACTTTAGAGGGGGTTGGCTACACCTTC.

Written as DNA, the CDR3 is TGTGCCACCAGCAGATTAGATGGTGAGCAGTTCTTC. Translated, it gives CATSRLDGEQFF. The J gene is TRBJ2-1, the V gene TRBV15; D is uncertain. The CDR3 length is 12 residues. V lost 2 bases and J lost 9, with 8 bases in between. Germline CDR1 is LNHNV and CDR2 is YYDKDF (reference sequence).

The chain is built from TRBV25-1 and TRBJ1-4; TRBD1 might be the D (6 bases). Germline lookup yields CDR1 MGHDK and CDR2 SYGVNS. V was trimmed by 8 bases and J by 3 bases, leaving 10 bases between them. This CDR3 spans 13 amino acids. DNA of the CDR3: TGTGCCAGCCAGGGGAGGGCTAATGAAAAACTGTTTTTT. This codes for CASQGRANEKLFF.

As to this clone: In the same sample, other DNA sequences code for this CDR3. The chain links TRBV7-9 to TRBJ1-4; 9 positions match TRBD1. The J segment lost 7 bases and the V segment lost 1 base, leaving 1 base of the junction unmatched. In germline, CDR1 is SEHNR, CDR2 FQNEAQ (reference sequence). The CDR3 consists of 14 residues. In DNA, the CDR3 is TGTGCCAGCAGCTTAGGGACAGGGGTTGAAAAACTGTTTTTT. It is translated as CASSLGTGVEKLFF.

The J gene is TRBJ2-4, the V gene TRBV5-1; D ambiguous. The V gene's germline CDR1 is SGHRS and CDR2 YFSETQ. The CDR3 totals 15 residues. V shed 4 bases and J shed 0 bases, with 11 bases lying between them. CDR3 protein: CASSIIPLAKNIQYF. The CDR3, as DNA: TGCGCCAGCAGCATTATTCCCCTAGCCAAAAACATTCAGTACTTC. Together with reference TRBV5-1 and TRBJ2-4, the CDR3 gives the full variable domain: KAGVTQTPRYLIKTRGQQVTLSCSPISGHRSVSWYQQTPGQGLQFLFEYFSETQRNKGNFPGRFSGRQFSNSRSEMNVSTLELGDSALYLCASSIIPLAKNIQYFGAGTRLSVL.

The chain employs TRBV7-9 and TRBJ2-1; 7 bases align to TRBD2. From germline, CDR1 is SEHNR and CDR2 FQNEAQ (reference sequence). The V gene end was trimmed by 11 bases and the J gene end by 5 bases; junction bases not matched to a gene: 15. The length of the CDR3 is 15 residues. CDR3 coding DNA: TGTGCCGGAGGGGCCCTAGCGGAGAGGGACAATGAGCAGTTCTTC. Its translation is CAGGALAERDNEQFF.

V is TRBV29-1 and J is TRBJ2-7; 8 bases align to TRBD1. Losses at the gene ends were 4 bases for V and 1 base for J; bases not matched to a gene: 6. This CDR3 is 14 amino acids long. In germline, CDR1 is SQVTM, CDR2 ANQGSEA. The CDR3 DNA sequence: TGCAGCGTTGGAAACAGGGGGGTGTCCTACGAGCAGTACTTC. Translation: CSVGNRGVSYEQYF.

This clone was recorded once. The V call is TRBV30, the J call TRBJ2-1; a possible D gene is TRBD2 (6 bases). Between the trimmed V and J ends, which lost 8 bases and 4 bases, there was a span of 18 bases. The length of the CDR3 is 14 residues. Germline loops: CDR1 GTSNPN, CDR2 SVGIG (reference sequence). Written as DNA, the CDR3 is TGTGCCGCCACGACTAGGGGCTTTTACAATGAGCAGTTCTTC. The encoded protein is CAATTRGFYNEQFF.

The chain links TRBV4-1 to TRBJ1-5; D gene uncertain. The CDR3 loop spans 17 amino acids. Between the trimmed V and J ends, which lost 0 bases and 6 bases, there was a span of 18 bases. Germline values: CDR1 MGHRA, CDR2 YSYEKL. CDR3 nucleotides: TGCGCCAGCAGCCAAGAGGCCCAAATGGCCTCGGGTCAGCCCCAGCATTTT. Translated: CASSQEAQMASGQPQHF.

The chain links TRBV18 to TRBJ2-2; 11 nucleotides match TRBD1. CDR3 length: 17 residues. The germline V gene encodes CDR1 KGHSH and CDR2 LQKENI. V trimming: 6 bases; J trimming: 4 bases; junction bases outside the gene matches: 10. CDR3 DNA sequence: TGTGCCAGCTCGTCTAACTCCGGGACAGGGGGCACCGGGGAGCTGTTTTTT. Encoded protein: CASSSNSGTGGTGELFF.

This chain links TRBV4-1 with TRBJ1-1; a possible D gene is TRBD1 (6 bases). This CDR3 has 15 amino acids. V was pared by 1 base and J by 0 bases, with 9 bases between. In germline, CDR1 is MGHRA, CDR2 YSYEKL. The CDR3 DNA reads TGCGCCAGCAGCCAAGCGGGGGGCGTGAACACTGAAGCTTTCTTT. It specifies CASSQAGGVNTEAFF.

The CDR3 spells CASARQRRAGELFF. The CDR3 bases are TGTGCCAGCGCGAGGCAGCGCCGAGCTGGGGAGCTGTTTTTT. V gene TRBV7-9 combines with J gene TRBJ2-2; D unclear. V dropped 8 bases and J dropped 8 bases, with 18 bases sitting between them. This CDR3 is built from 14 residues. Germline V lookup: CDR1 SEHNR, CDR2 FQNEAQ (reference sequence).